This T cell receptor beta chain was profiled in a study of blood T cell repertoires in COVID-19. Profiling relied on immunoSEQ multiplex PCR, and the TCRdb table lists in-frame clones only, not all of them. The sample has approximately 51,000 clones, around 87% seen once. Trimming removed 3 bases from V and 0 bases from J; junction bases left unmatched: 13. Germline assignment: CDR1 DFQATT and CDR2 SNEGSKA (reference sequence). This CDR3 is 19 amino acids long. The sequenced material came from peripheral blood. This sequence joins TRBV20-1 and TRBJ2-1, with 11 bases lining up with TRBD2. This sequence was found in a man aged 45-60 years with active COVID-19. The CDR3 DNA reads as TGCAGTGCTAGTGGATTTCTAGCGGGGGGCAAAAGCTCCTACAATGAGCAGTTCTTC. It translates to CSASGFLAGGKSSYNEQFF.